This passage covers 25 T cell receptor beta chains from one sample sequenced in a study of cytomegalovirus exposure and HLA in healthy donors. Both 60 Vbeta primers and 13 Jbeta primers went into the PCR. Produced via immunoSEQ multiplex PCR; TCRdb's table is partial and in-frame only. Of some 80,000 clones listed, roughly 79% are singletons. Sample: PBMCs. All receptors derive from a man younger than 30 in good health and CMV-seropositive.

The gene calls are TRBV5-1 and TRBJ2-5; TRBD1 matches 7 bases. CDR1 SGHRS and CDR2 YFSETQ come from the germline V gene. J gave up 2 bases and V 3 bases, and 1 base lay outside the gene matches. CDR3 length: 13 amino acids. CDR3: CASSWDRQETQYF. CDR3 nucleotides: TGCGCCAGCAGCTGGGACAGACAAGAGACCCAGTACTTC.

CDR3: CATSRDARGSNQPQHF. The CDR3 DNA is TGTGCCACCAGCAGAGACGCCAGGGGATCCAATCAGCCCCAGCATTTT. The chain joins TRBV15 to TRBJ1-5; tentatively, D is TRBD1 (6 bases). The germline CDR1 and CDR2 sequences are LNHNV and YYDKDF (reference sequence). There are 16 residues in the CDR3. V was pared by 0 bases and J by 3 bases, with 12 bases between.

Note on this clone: Other DNA sequences of this sample code for an identical CDR3. The V and J genes are TRBV10-3 and TRBJ2-5, with a possible D match to TRBD1 (6 bases). The V gene lost 4 bases and the J gene lost 2 bases, with 8 bases spanning the gap. CDR1 and CDR2 (germline): ENHRY, SYGVKD. The CDR3 spans 13 residues. The CDR3 reads CAISGQGQETQYF. CDR3 in DNA: TGTGCCATCAGTGGCCAGGGGCAAGAGACCCAGTACTTC.

This clone was found a few times. The chain employs TRBV14 and TRBJ2-7; 12 positions agree with TRBD2. With V trimmed by 2 bases and J by 2 bases, 1 base remained unmatched. There are 15 residues in the CDR3. Germline assignment: CDR1 SGHDN and CDR2 FVKESK. The CDR3 nucleotides are TGTGCCAGCAGCCAAAGACTAGCGGGGGCCTACGAGCAGTACTTC. Translation: CASSQRLAGAYEQYF.

This clone was recorded a few times. The V gene is TRBV11-2, the J gene TRBJ2-1, with 7 bases matching TRBD1. V was pared by 5 bases and J by 10 bases, with 5 bases of the junction left unmatched. Per germline, CDR1 SGHAT and CDR2 FQNNGV. The CDR3 extends over 12 amino acids. In nucleotides, the CDR3 is TGTGCCAGCAGCCCGACAGGGTTCGAGCAGTTCTTC. Protein product: CASSPTGFEQFF.

The chain couples TRBV27 to TRBJ2-3; unclear D gene. The germline V gene encodes CDR1 MNHEY and CDR2 SMNVEV (reference sequence). The CDR3 totals 13 residues. Between the trimmed V and J ends, which lost 4 bases and 6 bases, there was a span of 11 bases. This CDR3 is CASSWAGRDTQYF. For the CDR3, the DNA is TGTGCCAGCAGTTGGGCAGGCCGGGATACGCAGTATTTT.

This clone has just a few counts. The chain links TRBV28 to TRBJ1-2; D is perhaps TRBD1 (5 bases). In germline, CDR1 is MDHEN, CDR2 SYDVKM. The V end was cut by 6 bases, the J end by 4 bases, with 12 bases between. The CDR3 spans 13 residues. CDR3 coding DNA: TGTGCCAGCAGATCTGGACAAACCTATGGCTACACCTTC. The encoded protein is CASRSGQTYGYTF.

The chain is built from TRBV30 and TRBJ2-5, with 9 positions matching TRBD1. Germline loops: CDR1 GTSNPN, CDR2 SVGIG (reference sequence). This CDR3 comprises 16 residues. V lost 4 bases, J lost 4 bases, and 13 bases stayed unmatched. The DNA of the CDR3 is TGTGCCTGGAATCCCGAGGGACAGGGAGTCGTAGAGACCCAGTACTTC. Translated: CAWNPEGQGVVETQYF.

Written as DNA, the CDR3 is TGCGCCAGCACAATCACTAGTGGCACTGAAGCTTTCTTT. It translates to CASTITSGTEAFF. The gene calls are TRBV5-1 and TRBJ1-1; unclear D gene. Trimming cost V 6 bases and J 4 bases, with 13 bases left between them. This CDR3 has 13 residues. The germline gives CDR1 SGHRS, CDR2 YFSETQ. Together with reference TRBV5-1 and TRBJ1-1, the CDR3 gives the full variable domain: KAGVTQTPRYLIKTRGQQVTLSCSPISGHRSVSWYQQTPGQGLQFLFEYFSETQRNKGNFPGRFSGRQFSNSRSEMNVSTLELGDSALYLCASTITSGTEAFFGQGTRLTVV.

This clone came up once. The chain is built from TRBV7-2 and TRBJ2-5; TRBD2 matches 8 bases. CDR1 is SGHTA and CDR2 is FQGNSA in the germline V gene. The CDR3 sequence is 15 residues long. With 5 bases clipped from V and 5 bases from J, the junction kept 10 bases outside the gene matches. The CDR3 region has the DNA TGTGCCAGCAGCCGGAGCGGGAGTGCCGCGGAGACCCAGTACTTC. Translating gives CASSRSGSAAETQYF.

The chain employs TRBV5-6 and TRBJ1-4, with D perhaps matching TRBD1 (5 bases). Trimming pared 0 bases from V and 5 bases from J, leaving 8 bases between. CDR1 and CDR2 (germline): SGHDT, YYEEEE. The CDR3 consists of 14 residues. CDR3 loop: CASSLAGGNEKLFF. CDR3 DNA sequence: TGTGCCAGCAGCTTGGCCGGGGGGAATGAAAAACTGTTTTTT.

This clone has only one observation. The chain uses TRBV5-5 and TRBJ2-7; D is uncertain. From germline, CDR1 is SGHKS and CDR2 YYEKEE (reference sequence). V dropped 4 bases and J dropped 2 bases, with 7 bases sitting between them. This CDR3 has 12 residues. In DNA, the CDR3 is TGTGCCAGCAGCAGAGCCACCTACGAGCAGTACTTC. Translating gives CASSRATYEQYF.

This rearrangement joins TRBV19 to TRBJ1-1; 12 bases align to TRBD1. This CDR3 contains 13 residues. Trimming at V came to 5 bases and at J to 10 bases, leaving 5 bases not matched to a gene. Germline V gene data show CDR1 as LNHDA and CDR2 as SQIVND (reference sequence). CDR3 in DNA: TGTGCCAGTAGTTCCCGGGACAGGGGGCGAGCTTTCTTT. Its translation is CASSSRDRGRAFF.

The V call is TRBV6-5, the J call TRBJ2-3, with TRBD2 matching 8 bases. The CDR3 totals 15 residues. Germline-derived CDR1 and CDR2 are MNHEY and SVGAGI. J was trimmed by 0 bases and V by 4 bases; bases with no gene match: 3. CDR3 DNA: TGTGCCAGCAGTTTAGCGGGACCTAGCACAGATACGCAGTATTTT. This sequence encodes CASSLAGPSTDTQYF.

CDR3 loop: CASSLTAGTQYF. Written as DNA, the CDR3 is TGTGCCAGCAGCTTAACGGCGGGTACGCAGTATTTT. The V and J genes are TRBV7-8 and TRBJ2-3; a possible D gene is TRBD2 (5 bases). Germline assignment: CDR1 SGHVS and CDR2 FQNEAQ. The CDR3 has 12 amino acids. V lost 2 bases and J lost 8, with 8 bases in between.

This chain uses TRBV29-1 with TRBJ2-1; tentatively, D is TRBD2 (6 bases). CDR1 SQVTM and CDR2 ANQGSEA come from the germline V gene. This CDR3 is 12 amino acids long. Trimming pared 4 bases from V and 6 bases from J, leaving 10 bases between. The CDR3 loop reads CSVGGTLNEQFF. Written as DNA, the CDR3 is TGCAGCGTTGGGGGGACTCTCAATGAGCAGTTCTTC.

The chain links TRBV5-4 to TRBJ1-5, with 7 bases lining up with TRBD1. In germline, CDR1 is SGHNT, CDR2 YYREEE (reference sequence). The length of the CDR3 is 13 residues. V was clipped by 6 bases and J by 4 bases; unmatched bases: 4. The CDR3 reads CASTWGQNQPQHF. The CDR3, as DNA: TGTGCCAGCACCTGGGGACAGAATCAGCCCCAGCATTTT.

Remarks on this clone: Other DNA sequences of this sample code for an identical CDR3. V gene TRBV28 combines with J gene TRBJ2-7; 8 bases match TRBD2. The CDR3 consists of 12 residues. Trimming cost V 6 bases and J 4 bases; bases outside gene matches: 2. CDR1 is MDHEN, CDR2 SYDVKM, per germline. The CDR3 DNA sequence: TGTGCCAGCAGCCTAGCGGGTTACGAGCAGTACTTC. Residues: CASSLAGYEQYF.

V gene TRBV29-1 combines with J gene TRBJ2-1, with 8 bases that match TRBD1. The V gene's germline CDR1 is SQVTM and CDR2 ANQGSEA. The CDR3 extends over 16 amino acids. V trimming: 3 bases; J trimming: 1 base; junction bases outside the gene matches: 8. The CDR3 bases are TGCAGCGTTGAGAAGGGGACAGGTGATTCCTACAATGAGCAGTTCTTC. This codes for CSVEKGTGDSYNEQFF.

J is TRBJ2-1 and V is TRBV6-5, with 10 bases aligning to TRBD2. CDR1 is MNHEY and CDR2 is SVGAGI in the germline V gene. The CDR3 spans 15 residues. With V trimmed by 5 bases and J by 6 bases, 7 bases remained unmatched. The CDR3 sequence: CASSILAGVINEQFF. DNA of the CDR3: TGTGCCAGCAGTATTCTAGCGGGAGTAATCAATGAGCAGTTCTTC.

The chain recombines TRBV9 with TRBJ1-1; tentative D call: TRBD1 (6 bases). Between the trimmed V and J ends, which lost 3 bases and 5 bases, there was a span of 14 bases. The CDR3 spans 14 residues. Germline V gene lookup returns CDR1 SGDLS and CDR2 YYNGEE. CDR3 coding DNA: TGTGCCAGCAGCGGCAGATTAGGGGGTACTGAAGCTTTCTTT. Protein: CASSGRLGGTEAFF.

The J gene is TRBJ2-1, the V gene TRBV27; TRBD2 matches at 12 bases. The CDR3 length is 19 residues. Germline CDR1 and CDR2: MNHEY and SMNVEV (reference sequence). After removal of 4 bases from V and 3 bases from J, the junction contained 13 bases not matched to a gene. The CDR3 reads CASSSQDRRTSGNYNEQFF. In DNA, the CDR3 is TGTGCCAGCAGTTCTCAGGACAGGAGGACTAGCGGGAACTACAATGAGCAGTTCTTC.

As for this clone: Other DNA sequences in the same sample also yield this CDR3. The chain uses TRBV28 and TRBJ1-1; 8 positions match TRBD1. This CDR3 region has 15 residues. Germline V gives CDR1 MDHEN, CDR2 SYDVKM. V trimming: 7 bases; J trimming: 0 bases; junction bases outside the gene matches: 7. The chain's CDR3 is CASKPPGQVNTEAFF. The CDR3 DNA follows: TGTGCCAGCAAACCTCCGGGACAGGTGAACACTGAAGCTTTCTTT.

The chain links TRBV28 to TRBJ2-7; D remains ambiguous. V was shortened by 6 bases and J by 3 bases, with 3 bases between the two germline ends. The CDR3 covers 10 residues. Germline lookup yields CDR1 MDHEN and CDR2 SYDVKM. The CDR3 sequence: CASSGYEQYF. The DNA of the CDR3 is TGTGCCAGCAGCGGCTACGAGCAGTACTTC.

The chain uses TRBV25-1 and TRBJ2-7, with TRBD2 identical over 11 bases. This CDR3 comprises 13 residues. Germline CDR1 and CDR2: MGHDK and SYGVNS. V was pared by 5 bases and J by 4 bases, with 1 base of the junction left unmatched. CDR3 nucleotides: TGTGCCAGCAGTCTAGCGGGGGGTTACGAGCAGTACTTC. Residues: CASSLAGGYEQYF.